Below, 21 T cell receptor beta chains from the same sample are listed, as sequenced in a study of blood T cell repertoires in COVID-19. The assay was immunoSEQ multiplex PCR, and TCRdb's table has in-frame clones only and misses some. The sample has over 200,000 clones, 90% seen once. The material sequenced was peripheral blood. These receptors were collected from a man aged 30-40 years with COVID-19, enrolled during active disease.

In this sample, this clone turned up a few times. In nucleotides, the CDR3 is TGCGCCAGCCGTGATCAAGTACAGCCAAACACTGAAGCTTTCTTT. This codes for CASRDQVQPNTEAFF. The chain links TRBV5-1 to TRBJ1-1; D is undetermined. Trimming shortened V by 7 bases and J by 2 bases, and 18 bases separated the two germline ends. Germline CDR1 and CDR2: SGHRS and YFSETQ. This CDR3 spans 15 amino acids.

V and J are TRBV2 and TRBJ1-6; 8 nucleotides match TRBD1. Per germline, CDR1 SNHLY and CDR2 FYNNEI. V dropped 6 bases and J dropped 9; count of bases not matched to a gene: 13. The CDR3 has 16 residues. The CDR3 DNA is TGTGCCAGCAGGGGGGGGACCGGGACAGGTCCTTCACCCCTCCACTTT. Amino acids: CASRGGTGTGPSPLHF.

The sample holds a few counts of this clone. The chain joins TRBV11-2 to TRBJ1-1; the match to TRBD1 covers 9 bases. After removal of 7 bases from V and 1 base from J, the junction contained 4 bases not matched to a gene. This CDR3 comprises 14 residues. Germline lookup yields CDR1 SGHAT and CDR2 FQNNGV. The CDR3 is CASNRQGGNTEAFF. The CDR3 nucleotides read TGTGCCAGCAATCGACAGGGGGGGAACACTGAAGCTTTCTTT.

CDR3 sequence: CASSVGKGAIGNTIYF. CDR3 in DNA: TGTGCCAGCAGCGTAGGGAAGGGGGCGATCGGAAACACCATATATTTT. The chain recombines TRBV9 with TRBJ1-3, with 7 bases matching TRBD1. The CDR3 runs to 16 residues. The J segment lost 4 bases and the V segment lost 0 bases, leaving 7 bases of the junction unmatched. From germline, CDR1 is SGDLS and CDR2 YYNGEE.

This chain uses TRBV5-6 with TRBJ2-2, with D possibly matching TRBD1 (6 bases). This CDR3 comprises 13 residues. Germline loops: CDR1 SGHDT, CDR2 YYEEEE. Trimming cost V 4 bases and J 3 bases, with 7 bases left between them. DNA for the CDR3: TGTGCCAGCAGCCGGACAGACACCGGGGAGCTGTTTTTT. Its translation is CASSRTDTGELFF.

The V call is TRBV7-8, the J call TRBJ2-1; 8 nucleotides line up with TRBD2. Per the germline V gene, CDR1 is SGHVS and CDR2 is FQNEAQ. Unmatched junction bases numbered 4, after V lost 3 bases and J lost 0 bases. The CDR3 is 16 residues long. CDR3 protein: CASSLVSGSSYNEQFF. CDR3 sequence (DNA): TGTGCCAGCAGCTTGGTGAGCGGGAGCTCCTACAATGAGCAGTTCTTC.

The J gene is TRBJ2-3, the V gene TRBV4-2; tentative D call: TRBD2 (8 bases). V was clipped by 4 bases and J by 4 bases, with 18 bases between them. The germline V gene has CDR1 LGHNA and CDR2 YNFKEQ. The CDR3 runs 16 residues. CDR3 coding DNA: TGTGCCAGCAGCCCTTCGGGACTAGGGGGCCCAGATACGCAGTATTTT. Its translation: CASSPSGLGGPDTQYF.

This chain links TRBV2 with TRBJ2-3, with 9 bases lining up with TRBD2. CDR1 and CDR2 (germline): SNHLY, FYNNEI. This CDR3 contains 16 residues. V trimming: 3 bases; J trimming: 2 bases; junction bases outside the gene matches: 6. CDR3 DNA: TGTGCCAGCAGTGATAAGACTAGCGGAGACACAGATACGCAGTATTTT. Protein: CASSDKTSGDTDTQYF.

This sequence joins TRBV5-1 and TRBJ2-2; 8 nucleotides line up with TRBD1. J gave up 0 bases and V 3 bases, and 4 bases lay outside the gene matches. CDR1 and CDR2 (germline): SGHRS, YFSETQ. There are 16 residues in the CDR3. The DNA for the CDR3 is TGCGCCAGCAGCTCGGGACAGGCGGCGAACACCGGGGAGCTGTTTTTT. Protein product: CASSSGQAANTGELFF.

The V call is TRBV7-2, the J call TRBJ1-6; the match to TRBD1 covers 11 bases. Germline CDR1 reads SGHTA; CDR2 reads FQGNSA. This CDR3 has 15 residues. The V and J ends lost 5 bases and 10 bases, in that order; junction bases with no gene match: 7. CDR3 bases: TGTGCCAGCAGCGTGGGGACAGGGGGTGAATCACCCCTCCACTTT. This encodes CASSVGTGGESPLHF.

The J gene is TRBJ2-1, the V gene TRBV7-2, with D perhaps matching TRBD1 (6 bases). The V gene lost 6 bases and the J gene lost 5 bases, with 17 bases spanning the gap. This CDR3 is 15 amino acids long. The V gene's germline CDR1 is SGHTA and CDR2 FQGNSA. CDR3 in amino acids: CASSSGTRRDNEQFF. CDR3 DNA sequence: TGTGCCAGCAGTTCCGGGACACGTAGGGACAATGAGCAGTTCTTC.

This clone was picked up a small number of times. The rearrangement links TRBV18 to TRBJ2-2; D gene uncertain. The CDR3 contains 14 residues. Trimming took 2 bases from V and 5 from J, leaving 9 bases between them. Looked up from germline, CDR1 is KGHSH and CDR2 is LQKENI. DNA for the CDR3: TGTGCCAGCTCACCAGGGCTGGGTACCGGGGAGCTGTTTTTT. As protein: CASSPGLGTGELFF.

The genes are TRBV27 and TRBJ1-1; D is ambiguous. Germline V CDR1 and CDR2: MNHEY, SMNVEV (reference sequence). This CDR3 contains 16 residues. V shed 1 base and J shed 0 bases, with 12 bases lying between them. The CDR3 region is CASSLLGGEMNTEAFF. The CDR3 coding sequence is TGTGCCAGCAGTTTATTGGGCGGGGAAATGAACACTGAAGCTTTCTTT.

The V call is TRBV12-5, the J call TRBJ2-1; 9 nucleotides agree with TRBD2. With 5 bases clipped from V and 5 bases from J, the junction kept 4 bases outside the gene matches. Germline CDR1 and CDR2: LGHNT and FRNRAP. The CDR3 has 14 amino acids. CDR3 residues: CASGLSGGNNEQFF. DNA for the CDR3: TGTGCTAGTGGTCTGAGCGGGGGGAACAATGAGCAGTTCTTC.

V gene TRBV11-2 combines with J gene TRBJ2-3; 14 bases are a match to TRBD2. Trimming cost V 5 bases and J 2 bases; bases outside gene matches: 6. CDR3 length: 17 amino acids. From germline, CDR1 is SGHAT and CDR2 FQNNGV. The CDR3 loop is CASSLGTSGGPTDTQYF. The CDR3 region has the DNA TGTGCCAGCAGCCTAGGGACTAGCGGGGGACCCACAGATACGCAGTATTTT.

A few counts support this clone. The chain joins TRBV9 to TRBJ2-7, with D perhaps TRBD1 (5 bases). Trimming stripped 0 bases from V and 2 bases from J, with 6 bases between. The CDR3 is 13 residues long. Germline CDR1 SGDLS, CDR2 YYNGEE. The CDR3 DNA reads as TGTGCCAGCAGCGTAGAGACAGCCTACGAGCAGTACTTC. Residues: CASSVETAYEQYF.

The rearrangement joins TRBV25-1 to TRBJ1-2, with D maybe TRBD1 (6 bases). The length of the CDR3 is 15 residues. Trimming removed 4 bases from V and 8 bases from J, with 20 bases in between. CDR1 and CDR2 (germline): MGHDK, SYGVNS. CDR3 sequence: CASSVQGSEIQGYTF. In nucleotides, the CDR3 is TGTGCCAGCAGTGTCCAGGGGTCAGAAATCCAGGGCTACACCTTC.

The CDR3: CASSSEQGWKAFF. CDR3 nucleotide sequence: TGCGCCAGCAGCTCGGAACAGGGATGGAAAGCTTTCTTT. This rearrangement joins TRBV5-1 to TRBJ1-1; tentatively, D is TRBD1 (6 bases). Trimming removed 3 bases at V and 9 bases at J, with 15 bases between. CDR1 is SGHRS, CDR2 YFSETQ, per germline. The CDR3 covers 13 residues.

The chain employs TRBV6-6 and TRBJ2-1; TRBD2 agrees at 8 bases. Per the germline V gene, CDR1 is MNHNY and CDR2 is SVGAGI (reference sequence). This CDR3 contains 15 residues. J was trimmed by 1 base and V by 5 bases; bases with no gene match: 4. CDR3 residues: CASSLSGDSYNEQFF. CDR3 DNA: TGTGCCAGCAGTCTTAGCGGGGATTCCTACAATGAGCAGTTCTTC.

V is TRBV19 and J is TRBJ2-1, with a tentative D call TRBD2 (5 bases). CDR1 LNHDA and CDR2 SQIVND come from the germline V gene (reference sequence). CDR3 length equals 15 residues. V was clipped by 2 bases and J by 3 bases, with 11 bases between them. As DNA, the CDR3 is TGTGCCAGTAGTATACTACTTACTAGCTACAATGAGCAGTTCTTC. It yields the protein CASSILLTSYNEQFF.

This clone was observed a handful of times. V and J are TRBV28 and TRBJ1-5; TRBD1 matches at 8 bases. The CDR3 sequence is 16 residues long. Germline-derived CDR1 and CDR2 are MDHEN and SYDVKM. Trimming cost V 2 bases and J 6 bases; bases outside gene matches: 9. The DNA for the CDR3 is TGTGCCAGCAGTTTAGCTCGCCCAGGGGGCGGTCAGCCCCAGCATTTT. Encoded protein: CASSLARPGGGQPQHF.